These 31 T cell receptor beta chains were sequenced from one sample in a study of monozygotic twins with inflammatory bowel disease. TCRdb reanalyzed the 5' RACE reads and collapses them to one entry per CDR3 protein, without DNA. The sample holds more than 300,000 distinct CDR3 sequences. What was sequenced was blood. The receptors were sampled from a human donor with ulcerative colitis or Crohn's disease, or a healthy co-twin of an affected twin (not recorded which).

The genes are TRBV9 and TRBJ2-3; TCRdb returns TRBD1, unconfirmable since there is no DNA. Per germline, CDR1 SGDLS and CDR2 YYNGEE. The length of the CDR3 is 15 residues. CDR3 sequence: CASSVFGGTTDTQYF. The whole variable domain, remainder taken from reference TRBV9 and TRBJ2-3, is DSGVTQTPKHLITATGQRVTLRCSPRSGDLSVYWYQQSLDQGLQFLIQYYNGEERAKGNILERFSAQQFPDLHSELNLSSLELGDSALYFCASSVFGGTTDTQYFGPGTRLTVL.

This CDR3 is CASSSTGEGSYNEQFF. The gene calls are TRBV7-9 and TRBJ2-1; the TCRdb D gene call, TRBD1, has no DNA to confirm it. The CDR3 consists of 16 residues. CDR1 SEHNR and CDR2 FQNEAQ come from the germline V gene (reference sequence).

CDR3 sequence reads: CASSPTTGLNQPQHF. The V call is TRBV12-3 or TRBV12-4, the J call TRBJ1-5; the D gene TCRdb calls, TRBD1, cannot be checked with no DNA. The CDR3 runs 15 residues.

The chain couples TRBV29-1 to TRBJ2-7; the TCRdb call, TRBD1, lacks DNA for checking. Germline V gene sequence: CDR1 SQVTM, CDR2 ANQGSEA. The length of the CDR3 is 11 residues. CDR3 loop: CSGTGGGKQYF.

CDR3 sequence: CASSLYKTGLPYEQYF. The rearrangement links TRBV6-1 to TRBJ2-7; TCRdb lists TRBD1, though no DNA is available to test this call. Germline V gives CDR1 MNHNS, CDR2 SASEGT. CDR3 length: 16 amino acids.

The genes are TRBV5-1 and TRBJ2-7; TCRdb picks TRBD1, but there is no DNA to check that call. Germline CDR1 and CDR2: SGHRS and YFSETQ. The CDR3 totals 16 residues. This CDR3 is CASSLAGPTDSYEQYF.

This chain uses TRBV6-1 with TRBJ2-5; the D call from TCRdb, TRBD2, cannot be confirmed without DNA. The CDR3 consists of 16 residues. The germline gives CDR1 MNHNS, CDR2 SASEGT. The CDR3 spells CASSPLAGGVAETQYF.

J is TRBJ2-7 and V is TRBV5-1. Germline assignment: CDR1 SGHRS and CDR2 YFSETQ. The CDR3 contains 13 residues. CDR3 protein: CASSMDSTGEQYF.

CDR3 protein: CATSDHPDLAGGPYEQYF. The V call is TRBV24-1, the J call TRBJ2-7; no DNA is available, so the TRBD2 call from TCRdb remains unchecked. Germline V gene data show CDR1 as KGHDR and CDR2 as SFDVKD. The CDR3 runs to 18 residues.

The gene calls are TRBV20-1 and TRBJ2-5; TCRdb outputs TRBD2, but without DNA this stays unchecked. The CDR3 has 17 amino acids. Germline CDR1 reads DFQATT; CDR2 reads SNEGSKA (reference sequence). CDR3 region: CSAQEALAGGPRETQYF.

The chain couples TRBV4-3 to TRBJ1-1; the TRBD1 assignment by TCRdb is unverifiable without DNA. This CDR3 is built from 15 residues. Per the germline V gene, CDR1 is LGHNA and CDR2 is YSLEER. The CDR3 protein is CASSGSGTGNTEAFF.

V is TRBV7-9 and J is TRBJ2-1; without DNA, the TCRdb call of TRBD2 cannot be checked. This CDR3 is 16 amino acids long. Germline V gene data show CDR1 as SEHNR and CDR2 as FQNEAQ (reference sequence). The CDR3 protein is CASSLAPSGYYNEQFF. Combining the CDR3 with reference TRBV7-9 and TRBJ2-1 gives the whole variable domain DTGVSQNPRHKITKRGQNVTFRCDPISEHNRLYWYRQTLGQGPEFLTYFQNEAQLEKSRLLSDRFSAERPKGSFSTLEIQRTEQGDSAMYLCASSLAPSGYYNEQFFGPGTRLTVL.

V and J are TRBV28 and TRBJ2-6. From germline, CDR1 is MDHEN and CDR2 SYDVKM. CDR3 length equals 14 residues. CDR3 protein: CASSISSGANVLTF.

The chain carries TRBV7-8 and TRBJ1-4. The CDR3 runs to 15 residues. Germline assignment: CDR1 SGHVS and CDR2 FQNEAQ. The CDR3 loop reads CASRGGGALNEKLFF. The entire variable domain, with the rest obtained from reference TRBV7-8 and TRBJ1-4, is as follows: GAGVSQSPRYKVAKRGQDVALRCDPISGHVSLFWYQQALGQGPEFLTYFQNEAQLDKSGLPSDRFFAERPEGSVSTLKIQRTQQEDSAVYLCASRGGGALNEKLFFGSGTQLSVL.

This sequence joins TRBV5-1 and TRBJ2-5; TCRdb's D call, TRBD1, is unchecked because there is no DNA. The CDR3 covers 16 residues. The germline V gene has CDR1 SGHRS and CDR2 YFSETQ. The CDR3 sequence: CASSQGTGGGQETQYF.

The chain has TRBV5-1 and TRBJ2-3; the D call from TCRdb, TRBD1, cannot be confirmed without DNA. Looked up from germline, CDR1 is SGHRS and CDR2 is YFSETQ. The CDR3 is 15 residues long. CDR3: CASSLAPGRDDTQYF.

The V and J genes are TRBV7-2 and TRBJ2-3; there is no DNA to check the TCRdb D call of TRBD2. The CDR3 covers 15 residues. CDR1 SGHTA and CDR2 FQGNSA come from the germline V gene. This CDR3 is CASRPSGRSTDTQYF.

V is TRBV29-1 and J is TRBJ1-5; the D call of TRBD1 rests on TCRdb alone, since no DNA is present to check it. Germline-derived CDR1 and CDR2 are SQVTM and ANQGSEA. There are 14 residues in the CDR3. The CDR3 here is CSVSTGAAEQPQHF.

The rearrangement joins TRBV12-3 or TRBV12-4 to TRBJ1-1; TCRdb proposes TRBD1, but this gene call is untestable without DNA. The CDR3 has 14 amino acids. The chain's CDR3 is CASTPDRDNTEAFF.

The V and J genes are TRBV11-2 and TRBJ2-3. The CDR3 is 14 residues long. Germline V lookup: CDR1 SGHAT, CDR2 FQNNGV. CDR3 sequence: CASSLPVVTDTQYF.

The chain combines TRBV20-1 with TRBJ1-5. The germline gives CDR1 DFQATT, CDR2 SNEGSKA (reference sequence). The CDR3 covers 17 residues. CDR3 amino acids: CSASSRGSRFSNQPQHF.

The chain carries TRBV7-2 and TRBJ2-5; as DNA is missing, the TRBD1 call by TCRdb cannot be tested. The CDR3 sequence is 14 residues long. Germline loops: CDR1 SGHTA, CDR2 FQGNSA. The CDR3 reads CASSFLNGGETQYF.

J is TRBJ2-3 and V is TRBV12-3 or TRBV12-4; TCRdb outputs TRBD1, but without DNA this stays unchecked. The CDR3 has 16 residues. The CDR3 sequence: CASSLAGGTRTDTQYF.

This chain joins TRBV7-2 and TRBJ2-3; TCRdb's D gene call, TRBD1, goes unchecked for lack of DNA. Germline V lookup: CDR1 SGHTA, CDR2 FQGNSA. This CDR3 contains 15 residues. This chain's CDR3 is CASSSAGISTDTQYF.

V is TRBV27 and J is TRBJ2-1. Germline V gives CDR1 MNHEY, CDR2 SMNVEV (reference sequence). This CDR3 contains 11 residues. CDR3 residues: CASSKVNEQFF.

The chain joins TRBV6-6 to TRBJ2-7; there is no DNA to check the TCRdb D call of TRBD2. The CDR3 is made up of 14 amino acids. Germline CDR1 is MNHNY and CDR2 is SVGAGI (reference sequence). CDR3: CASSLAGGPDEQYF.

The chain is built from TRBV5-1 and TRBJ2-7; TCRdb names TRBD1, which stays unverified in the absence of DNA. This CDR3 contains 15 residues. Germline loops: CDR1 SGHRS, CDR2 YFSETQ. Here the CDR3 reads CASSLGTGFPYEQYF. Variable domain in full (rest from reference TRBV5-1 and TRBJ2-7): KAGVTQTPRYLIKTRGQQVTLSCSPISGHRSVSWYQQTPGQGLQFLFEYFSETQRNKGNFPGRFSGRQFSNSRSEMNVSTLELGDSALYLCASSLGTGFPYEQYFGPGTRLTVT.

J is TRBJ2-6 and V is TRBV6-5; no DNA is available, so the TRBD1 call from TCRdb remains unchecked. In germline, CDR1 is MNHEY, CDR2 SVGAGI. CDR3 size: 19 residues. The CDR3 here is CASSYSRGYRASGANVLTF.

This chain links TRBV6-4 with TRBJ1-1; TCRdb reports TRBD1, a call that lacks DNA to check it against. This CDR3 is 13 amino acids long. Germline V gene sequence: CDR1 MRHNA, CDR2 SNTAGT. The CDR3 here is CASASSGGTEAFF.

The chain combines TRBV3-1 with TRBJ1-6. CDR1 is LGHDT, CDR2 YNNKEL, per germline (reference sequence). The CDR3 runs to 16 residues. The CDR3 loop is CASSQRAEGEGSPLHF. The whole variable domain, filled in from reference TRBV3-1 and TRBJ1-6, reads DTAVSQTPKYLVTQMGNDKSIKCEQNLGHDTMYWYKQDSKKFLKIMFSYNNKELIINETVPNRFSPKSPDKAHLNLHINSLELGDSAVYFCASSQRAEGEGSPLHFGNGTRLTVT.

The chain employs TRBV7-9 and TRBJ2-7; with no DNA, the TCRdb D assignment of TRBD1 cannot be verified. The CDR3 covers 14 residues. From germline, CDR1 is SEHNR and CDR2 FQNEAQ (reference sequence). CDR3 loop: CASSLVPGEYEQYF. The full variable domain, completed using reference TRBV7-9 and TRBJ2-7, is DTGVSQNPRHKITKRGQNVTFRCDPISEHNRLYWYRQTLGQGPEFLTYFQNEAQLEKSRLLSDRFSAERPKGSFSTLEIQRTEQGDSAMYLCASSLVPGEYEQYFGPGTRLTVT.